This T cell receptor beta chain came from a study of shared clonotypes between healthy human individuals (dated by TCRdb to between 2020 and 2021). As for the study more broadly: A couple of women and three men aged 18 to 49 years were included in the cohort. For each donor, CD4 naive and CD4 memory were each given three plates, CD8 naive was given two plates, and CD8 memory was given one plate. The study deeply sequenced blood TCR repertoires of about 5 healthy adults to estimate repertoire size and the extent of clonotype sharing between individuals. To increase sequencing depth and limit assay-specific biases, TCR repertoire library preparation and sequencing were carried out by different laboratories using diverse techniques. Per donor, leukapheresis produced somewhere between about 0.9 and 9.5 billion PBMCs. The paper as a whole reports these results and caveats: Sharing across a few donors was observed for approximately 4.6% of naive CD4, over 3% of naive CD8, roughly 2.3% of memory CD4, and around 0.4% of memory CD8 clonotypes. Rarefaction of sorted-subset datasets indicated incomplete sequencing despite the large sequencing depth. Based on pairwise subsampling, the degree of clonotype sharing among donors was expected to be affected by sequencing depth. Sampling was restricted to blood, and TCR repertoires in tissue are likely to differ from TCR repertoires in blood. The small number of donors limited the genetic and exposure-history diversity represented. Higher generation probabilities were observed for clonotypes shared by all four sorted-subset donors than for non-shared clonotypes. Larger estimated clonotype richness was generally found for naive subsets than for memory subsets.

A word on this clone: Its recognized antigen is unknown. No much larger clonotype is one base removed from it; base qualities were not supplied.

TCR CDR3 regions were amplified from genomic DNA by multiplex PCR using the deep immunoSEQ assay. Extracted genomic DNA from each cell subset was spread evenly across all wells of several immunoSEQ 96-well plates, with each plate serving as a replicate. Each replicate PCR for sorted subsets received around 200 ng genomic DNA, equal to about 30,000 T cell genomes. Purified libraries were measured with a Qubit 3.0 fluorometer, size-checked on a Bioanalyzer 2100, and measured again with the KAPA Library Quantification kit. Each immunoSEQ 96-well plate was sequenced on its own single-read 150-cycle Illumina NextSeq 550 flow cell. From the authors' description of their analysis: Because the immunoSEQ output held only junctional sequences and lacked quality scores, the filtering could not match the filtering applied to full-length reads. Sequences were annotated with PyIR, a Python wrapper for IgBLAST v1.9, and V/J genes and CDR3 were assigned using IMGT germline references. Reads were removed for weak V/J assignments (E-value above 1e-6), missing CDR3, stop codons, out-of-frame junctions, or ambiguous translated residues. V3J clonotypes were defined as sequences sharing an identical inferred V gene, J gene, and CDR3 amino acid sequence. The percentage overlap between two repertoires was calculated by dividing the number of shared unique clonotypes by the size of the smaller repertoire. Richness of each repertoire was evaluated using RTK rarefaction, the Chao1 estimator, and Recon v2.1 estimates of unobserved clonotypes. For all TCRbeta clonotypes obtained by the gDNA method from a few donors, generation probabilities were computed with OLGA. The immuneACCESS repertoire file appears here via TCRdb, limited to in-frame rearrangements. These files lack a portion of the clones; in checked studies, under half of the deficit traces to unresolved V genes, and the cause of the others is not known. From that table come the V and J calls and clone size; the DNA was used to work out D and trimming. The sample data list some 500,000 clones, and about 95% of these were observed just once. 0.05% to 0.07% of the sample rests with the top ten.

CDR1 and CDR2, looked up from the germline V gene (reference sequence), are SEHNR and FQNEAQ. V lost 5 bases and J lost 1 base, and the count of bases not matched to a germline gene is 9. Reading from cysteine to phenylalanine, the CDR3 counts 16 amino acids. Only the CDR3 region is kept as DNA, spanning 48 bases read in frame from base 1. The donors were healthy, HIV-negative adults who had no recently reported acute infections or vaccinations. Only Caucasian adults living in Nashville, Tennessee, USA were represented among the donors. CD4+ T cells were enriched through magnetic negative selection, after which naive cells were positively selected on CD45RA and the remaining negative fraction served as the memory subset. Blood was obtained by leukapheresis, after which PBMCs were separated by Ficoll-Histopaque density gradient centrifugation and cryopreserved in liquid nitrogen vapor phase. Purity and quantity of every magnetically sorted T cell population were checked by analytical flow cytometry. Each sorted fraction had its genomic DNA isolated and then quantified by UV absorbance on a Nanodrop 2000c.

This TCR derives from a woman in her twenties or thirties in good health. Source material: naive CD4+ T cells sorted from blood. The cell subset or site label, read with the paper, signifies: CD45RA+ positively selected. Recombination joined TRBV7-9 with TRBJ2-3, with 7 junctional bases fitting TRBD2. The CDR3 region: CASSQGLAEGTDTQYF. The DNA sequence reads TGTGCCAGCAGCCAAGGGCTAGCGGAGGGCACAGATACGCAGTATTTT.